This TCR beta chain appears in the sequencing data of a study of T cell responses to AZD1222 COVID-19 vaccine. The method was immunoSEQ multiplex PCR; TCRdb's version includes in-frame clones alone and lacks a portion of them. The sample holds 150,000 to 200,000 clones, 85% to 95% seen once. This clone was seen once. The antigen is not known. General study results and limits: Females made up more of the donors, who were largely white British, and clonal diversity may have come out too low.

The CDR3 sequence is 15 residues long. V dropped 0 bases and J dropped 5 bases, with 11 bases sitting between them. CDR1 is SGHNT, CDR2 YENEEA, per germline. Sequences were derived from peripheral blood, sampled 28 days after the second AZD1222 dose. This clonotype originated in an adult who received the AZD1222 COVID-19 vaccine. The chain combines TRBV11-3 with TRBJ2-1; the D gene could be TRBD1 or TRBD2 (5 bases each). CDR3 DNA: TGTGCCAGCAGCTTAGACGGGGCCCCACACAATGAGCAGTTCTTC. It codes for CASSLDGAPHNEQFF.